The 17 T cell receptor beta chains listed next were all sequenced from one sample in a study of human T cells and chemical hapten exposure. Indicated time point: pre-sensitization, week 0. Indicated treatment: therapeutic diphenylcyclopropenone sensitization with weekly scalp DPC. TCRdb fed the RACE reads into MiXCR, producing one record per CDR3 protein. The table includes around 350,000 distinct CDR3 sequences, around 5.5% detected once. Source: whole blood, taken in connection with sensitization to the hapten diphenylcyclopropenone (DPC). The origin of the receptors is a woman between 18 and 29 years old with alopecia areata. Some clones in this sample may be carry-over from other donors' samples.

This clonotype was detected ten times or more. The chain carries TRBV29-1 and TRBJ1-2; a possible D gene is TRBD1 (5 bases). The CDR3 has 15 amino acids. Germline CDR1 reads SQVTM; CDR2 reads ANQGSEA. V lost 5 bases, J lost 10 bases, and 26 bases lay in between. The CDR3 nucleotides are TGCAGCGTTTCCCAGGGCCCGTACCCGCCTCCCCTCTACACCTTC. It encodes CSVSQGPYPPPLYTF.

This clonotype was seen only a few times. Written as DNA, the CDR3 is TGTGCCAGCAGCTTGGACAGCCGCAATCAGCCCCAGCATTTT. Protein sequence: CASSLDSRNQPQHF. V gene TRBV5-5 combines with J gene TRBJ1-5; the D is unclear. The germline V gene encodes CDR1 SGHKS and CDR2 YYEKEE (reference sequence). CDR3 length: 14 residues. Trimming removed 0 bases from V and 2 bases from J, with 6 bases in between.

This clonotype was counted at least ten times. As DNA, the CDR3 is TGTGCCAGCAGCCATCAGGCTGAAGCTTTCTTT. This gives the protein CASSHQAEAFF. The rearrangement links TRBV3-1 to TRBJ1-1; D gene ambiguous. CDR3 size: 11 residues. Deletions cut 3 bases from V and 6 bases from J, with 5 bases between. The germline V gene encodes CDR1 LGHDT and CDR2 YNNKEL (reference sequence).

The sample holds many counts of this clonotype. The V and J genes are TRBV20-1 and TRBJ1-5; the D is unclear. V lost 0 bases and J 2 bases, leaving 8 bases between the germline ends. CDR3 length: 14 residues. Germline values: CDR1 DFQATT, CDR2 SNEGSKA (reference sequence). CDR3 sequence: CSARDRKGNQPQHF. CDR3 coding DNA: TGCAGTGCTAGAGATCGCAAAGGCAATCAGCCCCAGCATTTT.

The chain uses TRBV6-2 or TRBV6-3 and TRBJ1-2; D call uncertain. The CDR3 has 13 residues. V was cut by 7 bases and J by 6 bases, with 15 bases left in between. The germline gives CDR1 MNHEY, CDR2 SVGEGT. The CDR3 nucleotides are TGTGCCAGCAAACCGCATCGCCGTCATGGCTACACCTTC. Translation: CASKPHRRHGYTF.

The V call is TRBV12-3 or TRBV12-4, the J call TRBJ1-5; D is undetermined. The CDR3 has 15 residues. V gave up 3 bases and J gave up 5 bases, with 14 bases separating them. The DNA of the CDR3 is TGTGCCAGCAGTTTGTGGCGGGATAGGGATCAGCCCCAGCATTTT. It encodes CASSLWRDRDQPQHF.

The rearrangement joins TRBV24-1 to TRBJ1-4, with D hard to call. CDR3 length equals 13 residues. Trimming shortened V by 3 bases and J by 5 bases, and 6 bases separated the two germline ends. Germline CDR1 is KGHDR and CDR2 is SFDVKD. The CDR3 sequence: CATSDGPNEKLFF. The CDR3 nucleotides are TGTGCCACCAGTGATGGTCCAAATGAAAAACTGTTTTTT.

This clonotype was picked up a small number of times. The chain uses TRBV5-4 and TRBJ1-1, with D maybe TRBD1 (6 bases). This CDR3 comprises 14 residues. V lost 4 bases and J 3 bases, leaving 13 bases between the germline ends. Germline V CDR1 and CDR2: SGHNT, YYREEE (reference sequence). The CDR3 DNA is TGTGCCAGCAGCCCCACCCCAGGGGACACTGAAGCTTTCTTT. This gives the protein CASSPTPGDTEAFF.

This clonotype occurred many times. J is TRBJ1-3 and V is TRBV4-1; 7 nucleotides agree with TRBD1. The CDR3 spans 15 residues. V lost 3 bases and J lost 3; bases outside the gene matches: 5. Germline lookup yields CDR1 MGHRA and CDR2 YSYEKL. CDR3 amino acids: CASSQYQGGGNTIYF. DNA for the CDR3: TGCGCCAGCAGCCAGTATCAGGGGGGTGGAAACACCATATATTTT.

There are many counts of this clonotype. This chain links TRBV9 with TRBJ1-1, with D maybe TRBD1 (5 bases). Germline lookup yields CDR1 SGDLS and CDR2 YYNGEE. The V end lost 0 bases, the J end lost 4 bases, and 10 bases lay between the germline ends. The CDR3 loop spans 14 amino acids. The CDR3 here is CASSVGRQGTEAFF. CDR3 DNA sequence: TGTGCCAGCAGCGTAGGACGGCAGGGCACTGAAGCTTTCTTT.

This chain joins TRBV6-1 and TRBJ1-2; no clear D. Germline V gene data show CDR1 as MNHNS and CDR2 as SASEGT. This CDR3 has 13 amino acids. The V end lost 3 bases, the J end lost 8 bases, and 13 bases lay between the germline ends. The CDR3 bases are TGTGCCAGCAGTGAGGACCGATCTACGGGCTACACCTTC. Protein product: CASSEDRSTGYTF.

This clonotype occurred many times. This chain connects TRBV2 to TRBJ2-2, with D possibly being TRBD2 (5 bases). There are 11 residues in the CDR3. V dropped 6 bases and J dropped 6 bases, with 5 bases sitting between them. In germline, CDR1 is SNHLY, CDR2 FYNNEI. In DNA, the CDR3 is TGTGCCAGCAGCGGGGCCGGGGAGCTGTTTTTT. Translation gives CASSGAGELFF.

This clonotype was observed a few times. The V call is TRBV27, the J call TRBJ2-7, with TRBD1 matching over 11 bases. Germline-derived CDR1 and CDR2 are MNHEY and SMNVEV (reference sequence). This CDR3 is 17 amino acids long. V dropped 0 bases and J dropped 0; count of bases not matched to a gene: 4. CDR3 sequence reads: CASSLSSGQGVSYEQYF. CDR3 nucleotides: TGTGCCAGCAGTTTATCGTCGGGACAGGGGGTCTCCTACGAGCAGTACTTC.

Ten or more counts support this clonotype. The V call is TRBV4-3, the J call TRBJ1-5; D remains unclear. Trimming took off 5 bases at V and 4 bases at J, with 12 bases between the two ends. This CDR3 is built from 14 residues. CDR1 and CDR2 from the germline V gene are LGHNA and YSLEER. CDR3 residues: CASSYGVVNQPQHF. The DNA of the CDR3 is TGCGCCAGCAGCTACGGTGTTGTAAATCAGCCCCAGCATTTT.

This clonotype was observed many times. The chain combines TRBV20-1 with TRBJ1-6; D possibly corresponds to TRBD1 (5 bases). Germline lookup yields CDR1 DFQATT and CDR2 SNEGSKA (reference sequence). The ends were cut back, 1 base at V and 5 bases at J, with 9 bases in the middle. CDR3 length: 14 residues. This CDR3 reads CSARGYRNNSPLHF. The CDR3 bases are TGCAGTGCTAGAGGATACAGGAATAATTCACCCCTCCACTTT.

V and J are TRBV29-1 and TRBJ1-3; D is unresolved. CDR1 and CDR2 from the germline V gene are SQVTM and ANQGSEA. Trimming removed 7 bases at V and 0 bases at J, with 10 bases between. The CDR3 length is 13 residues. In DNA, the CDR3 is TGCAGCGCGCAGGTAAACTCTGGAAACACCATATATTTT. Translation gives CSAQVNSGNTIYF.

In its sample, this clonotype was seen a few times. The chain has TRBV25-1 and TRBJ2-7; D remains unclear. The ends were cut back, 2 bases at V and 4 bases at J, with 9 bases in the middle. CDR1 is MGHDK, CDR2 SYGVNS, per germline. CDR3 length equals 13 residues. The CDR3 DNA is TGTGCCAGCAGTGAAACAGTATCTTACGAGCAGTACTTC. Translation: CASSETVSYEQYF.